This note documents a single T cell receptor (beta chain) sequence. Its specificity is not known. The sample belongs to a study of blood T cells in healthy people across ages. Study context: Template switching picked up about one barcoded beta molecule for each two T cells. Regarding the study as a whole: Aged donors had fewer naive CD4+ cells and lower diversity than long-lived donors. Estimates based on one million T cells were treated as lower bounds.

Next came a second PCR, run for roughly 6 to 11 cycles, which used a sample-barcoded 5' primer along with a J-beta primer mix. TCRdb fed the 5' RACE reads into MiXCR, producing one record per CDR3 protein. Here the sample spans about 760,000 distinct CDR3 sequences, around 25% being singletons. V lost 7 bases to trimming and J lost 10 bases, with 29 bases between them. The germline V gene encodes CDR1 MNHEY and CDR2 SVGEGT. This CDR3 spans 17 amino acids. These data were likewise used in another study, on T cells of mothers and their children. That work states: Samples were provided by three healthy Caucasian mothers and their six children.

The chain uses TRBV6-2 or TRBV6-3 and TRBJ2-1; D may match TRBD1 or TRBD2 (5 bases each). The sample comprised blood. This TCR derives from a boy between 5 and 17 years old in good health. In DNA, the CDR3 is TGTGCCAGCACCGGTTTGGGACGACCAGCGCTCGGTAAGGAGCAGTTCTTC. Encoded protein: CASTGLGRPALGKEQFF.